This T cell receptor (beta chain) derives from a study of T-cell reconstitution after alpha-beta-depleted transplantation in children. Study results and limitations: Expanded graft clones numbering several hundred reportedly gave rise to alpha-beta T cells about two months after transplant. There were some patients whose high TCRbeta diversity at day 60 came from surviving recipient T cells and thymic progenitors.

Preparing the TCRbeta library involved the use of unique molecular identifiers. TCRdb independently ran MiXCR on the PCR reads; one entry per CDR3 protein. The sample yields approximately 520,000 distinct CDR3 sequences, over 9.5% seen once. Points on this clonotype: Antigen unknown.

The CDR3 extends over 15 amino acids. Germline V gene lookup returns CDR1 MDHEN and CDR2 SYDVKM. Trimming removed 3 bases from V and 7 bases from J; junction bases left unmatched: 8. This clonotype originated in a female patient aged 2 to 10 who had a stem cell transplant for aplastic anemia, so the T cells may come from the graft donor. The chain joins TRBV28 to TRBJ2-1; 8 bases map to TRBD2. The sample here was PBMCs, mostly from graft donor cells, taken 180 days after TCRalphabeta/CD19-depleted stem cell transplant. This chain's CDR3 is CASSFSGRAGNEQFF. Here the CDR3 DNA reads TGTGCCAGCAGTTTCTCCGGGAGGGCCGGGAATGAGCAGTTCTTC.